This T cell receptor beta chain was obtained from a study of shared clonotypes between healthy human individuals. About the study: Three CD4 naive, three CD4 memory, two CD8 naive and one CD8 memory plate were used per donor. Study results and caveats: The study's rarefaction showed incomplete sorted-subset sequencing despite large depth. Generation probabilities were higher for clonotypes shared across all four sorted-subset donors than for unshared ones.

Using immunoSEQ multiplex PCR, the repertoire was profiled, and TCRdb retains in-frame clones only, with some absent. The sample contains roughly 2,000,000 clones, approximately 94% of which appear only once. CD8 cells classed as naive were CD45RO-negative and positively selected for CCR7, excluding terminally differentiated effector memory CD45RA+ cells. Concerning this clone itself: Its target is unknown.

The source material was naive CD8+ T cells sorted from blood. This clonotype was obtained from a man aged 18 to 30 in good health.

The CDR3, as DNA: TGTGCCAGCAGCTTCACAGCGGGGGAGTCCTACGAGCAGTACTTC. The encoded protein is CASSFTAGESYEQYF. The rearrangement uses TRBV5-6 and TRBJ2-7; 8 positions agree with TRBD2. Germline CDR1 and CDR2: SGHDT and YYEEEE. V shed 2 bases and J 1 base; nucleotides not matched to a gene: 5. The CDR3 has 15 amino acids. The whole variable domain, remainder taken from reference TRBV5-6 and TRBJ2-7, is DAGVTQSPTHLIKTRGQQVTLRCSPKSGHDTVSWYQQALGQGPQFIFQYYEEEERQRGNFPDRFSGHQFPNYSSELNVNALLLGDSALYLCASSFTAGESYEQYFGPGTRLTVT.